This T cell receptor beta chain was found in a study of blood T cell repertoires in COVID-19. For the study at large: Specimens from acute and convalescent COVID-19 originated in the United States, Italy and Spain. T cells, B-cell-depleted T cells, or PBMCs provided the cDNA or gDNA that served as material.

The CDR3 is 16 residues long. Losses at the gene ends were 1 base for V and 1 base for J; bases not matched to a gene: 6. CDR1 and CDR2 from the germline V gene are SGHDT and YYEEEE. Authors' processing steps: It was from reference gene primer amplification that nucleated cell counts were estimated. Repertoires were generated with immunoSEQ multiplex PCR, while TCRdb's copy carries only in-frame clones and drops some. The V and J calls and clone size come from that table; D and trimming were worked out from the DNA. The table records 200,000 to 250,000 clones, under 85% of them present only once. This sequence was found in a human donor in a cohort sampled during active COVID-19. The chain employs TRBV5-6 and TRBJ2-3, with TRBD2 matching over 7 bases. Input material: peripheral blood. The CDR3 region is CASSLSSLAGTDTQYF. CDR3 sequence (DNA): TGTGCCAGCAGCTTGAGTTCTCTAGCGGGCACAGATACGCAGTATTTT.